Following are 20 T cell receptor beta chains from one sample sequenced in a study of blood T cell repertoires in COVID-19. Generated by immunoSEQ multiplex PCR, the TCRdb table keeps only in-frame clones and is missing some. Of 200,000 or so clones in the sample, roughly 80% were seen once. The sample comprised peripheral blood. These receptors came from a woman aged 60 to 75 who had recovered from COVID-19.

CDR3 region: CASSRRQGRSEKLFF. DNA for the CDR3: TGTGCCAGCAGCCGGCGACAGGGAAGGAGTGAAAAACTGTTTTTT. The genes are TRBV7-6 and TRBJ1-4, with 7 bases identical to TRBD1. The CDR3 has 15 residues. V shed 5 bases, J shed 7 bases, and the junction held 10 bases outside the gene matches. The germline gives CDR1 SGHVS, CDR2 FNYEAQ.

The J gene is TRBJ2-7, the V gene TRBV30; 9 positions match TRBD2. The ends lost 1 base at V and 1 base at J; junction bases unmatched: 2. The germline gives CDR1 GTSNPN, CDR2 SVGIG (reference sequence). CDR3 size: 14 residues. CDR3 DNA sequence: TGTGCCTGGAGTGCGCTAGCGGGGTCCTACGAGCAGTACTTC. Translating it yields CAWSALAGSYEQYF. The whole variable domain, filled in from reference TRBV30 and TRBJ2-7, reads SQTIHQWPATLVQPVGSPLSLECTVEGTSNPNLYWYRQAAGRGLQLLFYSVGIGQISSEVPQNLSASRPQDRQFILSSKKLLLSDSGFYLCAWSALAGSYEQYFGPGTRLTVT.

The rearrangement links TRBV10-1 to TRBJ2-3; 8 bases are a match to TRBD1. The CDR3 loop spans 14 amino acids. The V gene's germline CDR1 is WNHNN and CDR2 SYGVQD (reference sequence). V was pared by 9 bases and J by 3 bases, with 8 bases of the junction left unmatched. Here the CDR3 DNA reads TGCGCCAGAACCGGGACAGGAAGGACAGATACGCAGTATTTT. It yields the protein CARTGTGRTDTQYF.

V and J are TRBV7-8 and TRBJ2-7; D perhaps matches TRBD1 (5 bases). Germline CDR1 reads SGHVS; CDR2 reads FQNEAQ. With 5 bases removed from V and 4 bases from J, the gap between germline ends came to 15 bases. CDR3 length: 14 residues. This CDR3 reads CASSLNIGEYEQYF. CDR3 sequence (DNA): TGTGCCAGCAGCCTTAATATAGGGGAATACGAGCAGTACTTC.

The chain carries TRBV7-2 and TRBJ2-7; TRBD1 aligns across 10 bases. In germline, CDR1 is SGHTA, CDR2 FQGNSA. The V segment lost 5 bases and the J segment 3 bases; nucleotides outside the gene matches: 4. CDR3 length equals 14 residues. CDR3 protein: CASSARTGGYEQYF. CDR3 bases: TGTGCCAGCAGCGCGAGGACAGGGGGCTACGAGCAGTACTTC.

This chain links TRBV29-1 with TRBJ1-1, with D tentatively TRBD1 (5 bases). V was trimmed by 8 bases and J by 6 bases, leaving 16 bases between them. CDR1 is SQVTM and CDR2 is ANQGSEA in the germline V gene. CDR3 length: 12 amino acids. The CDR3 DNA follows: TGCAGCTCCTCCCTTGGAGGGGCTGAAGCTTTCTTT. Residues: CSSSLGGAEAFF.

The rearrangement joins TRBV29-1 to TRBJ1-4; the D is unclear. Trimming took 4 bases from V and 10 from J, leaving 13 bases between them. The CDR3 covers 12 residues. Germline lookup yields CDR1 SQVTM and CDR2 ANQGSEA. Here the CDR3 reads CSVVLGNRKLFF. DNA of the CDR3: TGCAGCGTTGTCTTGGGCAATCGAAAACTGTTTTTT.

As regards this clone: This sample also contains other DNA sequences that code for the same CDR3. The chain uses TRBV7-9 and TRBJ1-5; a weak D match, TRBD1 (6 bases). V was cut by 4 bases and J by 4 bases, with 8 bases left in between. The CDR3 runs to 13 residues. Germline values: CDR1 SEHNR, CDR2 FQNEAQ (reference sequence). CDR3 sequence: CASSSQGNQPQHF. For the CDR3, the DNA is TGTGCCAGCAGCTCGCAGGGGAATCAGCCCCAGCATTTT.

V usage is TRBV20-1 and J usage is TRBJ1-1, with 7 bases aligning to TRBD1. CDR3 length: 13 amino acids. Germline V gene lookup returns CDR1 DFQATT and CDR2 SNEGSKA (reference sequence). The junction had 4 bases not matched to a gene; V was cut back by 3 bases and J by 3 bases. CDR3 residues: CSASTTGDTEAFF. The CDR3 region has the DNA TGCAGTGCTAGTACTACAGGGGACACTGAAGCTTTCTTT.

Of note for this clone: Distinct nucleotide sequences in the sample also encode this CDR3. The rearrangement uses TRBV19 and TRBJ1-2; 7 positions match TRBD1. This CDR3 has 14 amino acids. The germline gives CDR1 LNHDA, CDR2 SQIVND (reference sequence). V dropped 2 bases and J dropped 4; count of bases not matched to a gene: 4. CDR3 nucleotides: TGTGCCAGTAGTATACTGGCAGGGGGCTATGGCTACACCTTC. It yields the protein CASSILAGGYGYTF.

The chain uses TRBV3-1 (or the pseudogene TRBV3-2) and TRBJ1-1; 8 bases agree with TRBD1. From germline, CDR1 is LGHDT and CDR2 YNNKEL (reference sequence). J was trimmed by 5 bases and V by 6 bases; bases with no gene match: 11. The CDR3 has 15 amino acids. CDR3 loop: CASRTSGQGKTEAFF. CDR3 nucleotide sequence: TGTGCCAGCAGAACCTCCGGACAGGGCAAGACTGAAGCTTTCTTT.

CDR3 coding DNA: TGTGCCAGCAGTTACCACAGGGAGGGGAACACTGAAGCTTTCTTT. This sequence encodes CASSYHREGNTEAFF. V and J are TRBV6-6 and TRBJ1-1; tentative D call: TRBD1 (6 bases). The CDR3 consists of 15 residues. V lost 2 bases, J lost 1 base, and 11 bases lay in between. From germline, CDR1 is MNHNY and CDR2 SVGAGI (reference sequence).

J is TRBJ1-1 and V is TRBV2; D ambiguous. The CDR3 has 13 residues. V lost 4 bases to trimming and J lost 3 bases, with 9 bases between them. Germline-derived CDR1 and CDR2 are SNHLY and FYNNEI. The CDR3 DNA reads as TGTGCCAGCAGTGGGTTCGGGGACACTGAAGCTTTCTTT. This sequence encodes CASSGFGDTEAFF.

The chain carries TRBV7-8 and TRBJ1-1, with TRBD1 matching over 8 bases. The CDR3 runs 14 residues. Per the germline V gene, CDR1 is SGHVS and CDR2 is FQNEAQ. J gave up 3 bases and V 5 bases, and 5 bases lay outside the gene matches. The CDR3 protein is CASSVQGGDTEAFF. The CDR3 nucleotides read TGTGCCAGCAGCGTACAGGGGGGGGACACTGAAGCTTTCTTT.

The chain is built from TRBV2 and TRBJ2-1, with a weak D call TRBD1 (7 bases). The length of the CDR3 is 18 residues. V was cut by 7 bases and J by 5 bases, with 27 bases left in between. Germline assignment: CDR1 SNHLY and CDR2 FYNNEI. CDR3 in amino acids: CASTRQGLPPPTHNEQFF. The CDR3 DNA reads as TGTGCCAGCACCAGACAGGGACTCCCTCCCCCTACTCACAATGAGCAGTTCTTC.

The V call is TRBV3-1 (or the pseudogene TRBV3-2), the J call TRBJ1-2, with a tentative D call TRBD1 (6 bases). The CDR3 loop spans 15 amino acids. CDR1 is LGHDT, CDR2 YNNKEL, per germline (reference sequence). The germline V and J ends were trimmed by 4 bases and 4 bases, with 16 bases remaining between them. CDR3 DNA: TGTGCCAGCAGCCGACAGGCAGGGTTCAGCTATGGCTACACCTTC. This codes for CASSRQAGFSYGYTF.

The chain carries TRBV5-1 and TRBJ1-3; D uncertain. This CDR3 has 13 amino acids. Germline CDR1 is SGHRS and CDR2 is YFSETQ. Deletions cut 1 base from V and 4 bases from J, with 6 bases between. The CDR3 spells CASSLTEGNTIYF. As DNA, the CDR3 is TGCGCCAGCAGCTTGACAGAAGGAAACACCATATATTTT. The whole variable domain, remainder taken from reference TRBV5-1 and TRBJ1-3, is KAGVTQTPRYLIKTRGQQVTLSCSPISGHRSVSWYQQTPGQGLQFLFEYFSETQRNKGNFPGRFSGRQFSNSRSEMNVSTLELGDSALYLCASSLTEGNTIYFGEGSWLTVV.

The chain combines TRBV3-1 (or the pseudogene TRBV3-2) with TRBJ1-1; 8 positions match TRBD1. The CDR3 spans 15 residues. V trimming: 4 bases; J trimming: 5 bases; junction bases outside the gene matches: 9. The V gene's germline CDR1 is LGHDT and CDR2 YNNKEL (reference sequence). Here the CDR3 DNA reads TGTGCCAGCAGCCCTTCCGACAGGGGAGGGACTGAAGCTTTCTTT. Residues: CASSPSDRGGTEAFF.

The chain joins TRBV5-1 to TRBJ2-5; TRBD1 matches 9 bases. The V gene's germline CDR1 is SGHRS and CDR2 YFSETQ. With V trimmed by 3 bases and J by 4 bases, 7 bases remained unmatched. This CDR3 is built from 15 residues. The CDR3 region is CASSYQQGAGETQYF. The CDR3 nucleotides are TGCGCCAGCAGCTACCAACAGGGGGCTGGAGAGACCCAGTACTTC.

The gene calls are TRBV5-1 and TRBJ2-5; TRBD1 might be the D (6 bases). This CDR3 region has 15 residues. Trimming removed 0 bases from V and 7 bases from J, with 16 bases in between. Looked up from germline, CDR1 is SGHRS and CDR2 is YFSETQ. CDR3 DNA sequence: TGCGCCAGCAGCTTGGTCGTCAGGGGTCGTGGGACCCAGTACTTC. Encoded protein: CASSLVVRGRGTQYF.